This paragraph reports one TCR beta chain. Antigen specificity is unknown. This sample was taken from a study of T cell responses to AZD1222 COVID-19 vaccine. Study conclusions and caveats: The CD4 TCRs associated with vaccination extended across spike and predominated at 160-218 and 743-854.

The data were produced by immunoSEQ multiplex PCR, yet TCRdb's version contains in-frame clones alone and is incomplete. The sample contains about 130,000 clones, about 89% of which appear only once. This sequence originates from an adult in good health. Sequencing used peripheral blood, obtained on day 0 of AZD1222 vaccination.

CDR3 sequence (DNA): TGTGCCAGCAGTTACGCGGGGTTTAGCACCGGGGAGCTGTTTTTT. The encoded protein is CASSYAGFSTGELFF. This sequence joins TRBV6-2 or TRBV6-3 and TRBJ2-2; tentatively, D is TRBD2 (6 bases). The CDR3 is made up of 15 amino acids. CDR1 is MNHEY and CDR2 is SVGEGT in the germline V gene. V gave up 2 bases and J gave up 4 bases, with 11 bases separating them.